This T cell receptor (beta chain) was recorded in a study of T cell changes during pregnancy in multiple sclerosis. TCRdb's table, derived via immunoSEQ multiplex PCR, lists solely in-frame clones and lacks some. The sample holds 40,000 or so clones, around 93% seen once. The CDR3 runs 20 residues. V lost 6 bases, J lost 2 bases, and 19 bases stayed unmatched. Per germline, CDR1 SNHLY and CDR2 FYNNEI. V gene TRBV2 combines with J gene TRBJ2-2; 9 positions agree with TRBD2. The clonotype comes from a female donor with multiple sclerosis, enrolled in a pregnancy study. Sequenced here: CD4+ T cells from peripheral blood mononuclear cells, sampled in the third trimester of pregnancy. CDR3 sequence reads: CASRTVSDRLAEVNTGELFF. The CDR3 bases are TGTGCCAGCAGGACGGTGAGCGATCGACTAGCGGAGGTTAACACCGGGGAGCTGTTTTTT. Variable domain in full (rest from reference TRBV2 and TRBJ2-2): EPEVTQTPSHQVTQMGQEVILRCVPISNHLYFYWYRQILGQKVEFLVSFYNNEISEKSEIFDDQFSVERPDGSNFTLKIRSTKLEDSAMYFCASRTVSDRLAEVNTGELFFGEGSRLTVL.